The 21 T cell receptor beta chains reported below all come from one sample, sequenced in a study of cytomegalovirus exposure and HLA in healthy donors (dated by TCRdb to about 2017). The method behind the library was the immunoSEQ multiplex PCR assay. TCRdb holds this immuneACCESS table with in-frame rearrangements only. Some clones are missing; in checked studies, unresolved V genes explain under half, and the rest has no known cause. For this sample the table gives approximately 260,000 clones, of which about 86% were detected only once. The ten largest clones capture around 1% of the sample. The sample consisted of PBMCs. These receptors were collected from a woman aged 18-35 years in good health and CMV-seronegative.

The chain recombines TRBV5-1 with TRBJ2-4, with TRBD1 identical over 8 bases. J gave up 13 bases and V 0 bases, and 9 bases lay outside the gene matches. Germline-derived CDR1 and CDR2 are SGHRS and YFSETQ. This CDR3 region has 14 residues. As DNA, the CDR3 is TGCGCCAGCAGCTTGGGGCAGGGGGCGCGGAGACAGTACTTC. Protein product: CASSLGQGARRQYF.

This chain uses TRBV19 with TRBJ1-5, with 7 bases aligning to TRBD1. This CDR3 comprises 15 residues. Germline trimming cut 1 base from V and 4 bases from J; bases unmatched to any gene: 4. CDR1 is LNHDA and CDR2 is SQIVND in the germline V gene (reference sequence). The CDR3 DNA reads as TGTGCCAGTAGTATAGGCCCAGGGGGGAATCAGCCCCAGCATTTT. Its protein is CASSIGPGGNQPQHF.

This clone was observed a single time. J is TRBJ1-2 and V is TRBV18; 8 nucleotides match TRBD1. Germline V gives CDR1 KGHSH, CDR2 LQKENI. The CDR3 totals 15 residues. J was trimmed by 2 bases and V by 2 bases; bases with no gene match: 4. The CDR3 bases are TGTGCCAGCTCACCAGGGGCAGGGGGCAACTATGGCTACACCTTC. It is translated as CASSPGAGGNYGYTF.

This clone came up once. J is TRBJ2-1 and V is TRBV7-6; 10 nucleotides agree with TRBD1. The V and J ends lost 5 bases and 4 bases, in that order; junction bases with no gene match: 5. This CDR3 spans 15 amino acids. Per germline, CDR1 SGHVS and CDR2 FNYEAQ. CDR3 amino acids: CASSSGQGGYNEQFF. For the CDR3, the DNA is TGTGCCAGCAGCAGCGGACAGGGGGGGTACAATGAGCAGTTCTTC.

The gene calls are TRBV30 and TRBJ2-1; D is possibly TRBD2 (6 bases). V was shortened by 8 bases and J by 12 bases, with 17 bases between the two germline ends. CDR1 is GTSNPN and CDR2 is SVGIG in the germline V gene (reference sequence). This CDR3 has 11 residues. The chain's CDR3 is CAGDFLRGQFF. As DNA, the CDR3 is TGTGCCGGGGACTTCCTGAGGGGGCAGTTCTTC.

The chain joins TRBV7-2 to TRBJ1-5, with D perhaps TRBD1 (5 bases). Deletions cut 4 bases from V and 7 bases from J, with 14 bases between. The germline gives CDR1 SGHTA, CDR2 FQGNSA. This CDR3 spans 14 amino acids. CDR3 DNA sequence: TGTGCCAGCAGCTATAGAGGAGGGGCGCAGCCCCAGCATTTT. This codes for CASSYRGGAQPQHF.

The V call is TRBV30, the J call TRBJ1-5, with 8 positions matching TRBD1. The CDR3 loop spans 12 amino acids. Germline lookup yields CDR1 GTSNPN and CDR2 SVGIG (reference sequence). Unmatched junction bases numbered 6, after V lost 1 base and J lost 13 bases. The CDR3 nucleotides read TGTGCCTGGAGTGGGACAGGGTTGATTCAGCATTTT. This codes for CAWSGTGLIQHF.

The chain is built from TRBV4-3 and TRBJ1-5; D is perhaps TRBD1 (6 bases). Trimming removed 0 bases at V and 6 bases at J, with 15 bases between. The germline V gene has CDR1 LGHNA and CDR2 YSLEER. The CDR3 is 16 amino acids. CDR3: CASSQEARGGGQPQHF. The CDR3, as DNA: TGCGCCAGCAGCCAAGAGGCGAGGGGGGGCGGTCAGCCCCAGCATTTT.

The chain has TRBV18 and TRBJ2-3; a possible D gene is TRBD1 (6 bases). This CDR3 spans 15 amino acids. Deletions cut 3 bases from V and 0 bases from J, with 10 bases between. Germline CDR1 reads KGHSH; CDR2 reads LQKENI. The CDR3 nucleotides are TGTGCCAGCTCACCGCGCGGACAGAGCACAGATACGCAGTATTTT. Its protein is CASSPRGQSTDTQYF.

The chain is built from TRBV11-3 and TRBJ2-3; 13 nucleotides line up with TRBD2. The CDR3 has 16 amino acids. Germline V gene data show CDR1 as SGHNT and CDR2 as YENEEA. The V segment lost 5 bases and the J segment 7 bases; nucleotides outside the gene matches: 9. CDR3 DNA sequence: TGTGCCAGCAGCCAAAGACTAGCGGGGGGCCCCCATACGCAGTATTTT. Its protein product is CASSQRLAGGPHTQYF.

The rearrangement joins TRBV9 to TRBJ2-3; 9 nucleotides agree with TRBD2. This CDR3 is 16 amino acids long. With V trimmed by 2 bases and J by 2 bases, 6 bases remained unmatched. Germline CDR1 is SGDLS and CDR2 is YYNGEE. The CDR3 nucleotides are TGTGCCAGCAGCGTTTTCCCTAGCGGGGTCACAGATACGCAGTATTTT. Its translation: CASSVFPSGVTDTQYF.

V is TRBV19 and J is TRBJ2-7; TRBD1 matches 8 bases. The CDR3 is made up of 13 amino acids. CDR1 LNHDA and CDR2 SQIVND come from the germline V gene (reference sequence). J was trimmed by 5 bases and V by 4 bases; bases with no gene match: 4. CDR3 in DNA: TGTGCCAGTAGTAAGGGACAGGACAACGAGCAGTACTTC. Translated: CASSKGQDNEQYF.

This chain joins TRBV5-1 and TRBJ2-5; the D gene could be TRBD1 or TRBD2 (5 bases each). CDR1 SGHRS and CDR2 YFSETQ come from the germline V gene. CDR3 length: 14 residues. V lost 4 bases, J lost 3 bases, and 13 bases lay in between. The CDR3 DNA reads as TGCGCCAGCAGCGTGGGACCGGAGAAAGAGACCCAGTACTTC. It yields the protein CASSVGPEKETQYF. Complete variable domain (other parts from reference TRBV5-1 and TRBJ2-5): KAGVTQTPRYLIKTRGQQVTLSCSPISGHRSVSWYQQTPGQGLQFLFEYFSETQRNKGNFPGRFSGRQFSNSRSEMNVSTLELGDSALYLCASSVGPEKETQYFGPGTRLLVL.

The CDR3 bases are TGTGCCAGCACCGAAGGGGGACGGTACTACGAGCAGTACTTC. Translation gives CASTEGGRYYEQYF. The J gene is TRBJ2-7, the V gene TRBV2; TRBD1 is a possible D gene (6 bases). Trimming removed 7 bases at V and 3 bases at J, with 16 bases between. There are 14 residues in the CDR3. The germline V gene encodes CDR1 SNHLY and CDR2 FYNNEI.

The chain has TRBV18 and TRBJ1-1; maybe TRBD1 (5 bases). Deletions cut 11 bases from V and 3 bases from J, with 10 bases between. CDR1 and CDR2 (germline): KGHSH, LQKENI. The CDR3 runs to 11 residues. CDR3 bases: TGTGCCGGGGCCACGGACACTGAAGCTTTCTTT. Its translation: CAGATDTEAFF. Based on the CDR3 plus reference TRBV18 and TRBJ1-1, the full variable domain is NAGVMQNPRHLVRRRGQEARLRCSPMKGHSHVYWYRQLPEEGLKFMVYLQKENIIDESGMPKERFSAEFPKEGPSILRIQQVVRGDSAAYFCAGATDTEAFFGQGTRLTVV.

The chain couples TRBV6-1 to TRBJ2-1; tentative D call: TRBD2 (5 bases). The CDR3 spans 16 residues. Germline V gene lookup returns CDR1 MNHNS and CDR2 SASEGT. V was pared by 4 bases and J by 8 bases, with 21 bases between. CDR3 amino acids: CASSGLLSGPRDEQFF. CDR3 DNA sequence: TGTGCCAGCAGTGGTCTGTTAAGCGGCCCTAGGGATGAGCAGTTCTTC.

The sample holds a few counts of this clone. The rearrangement links TRBV11-2 to TRBJ2-7, with 12 bases aligning to TRBD2. After removal of 2 bases from V and 4 bases from J, the junction contained 9 bases not matched to a gene. This CDR3 contains 17 residues. In germline, CDR1 is SGHAT, CDR2 FQNNGV. CDR3 loop: CASSLSILAGGSYEQYF. CDR3 DNA: TGTGCCAGCAGCTTATCCATACTAGCGGGAGGATCGTACGAGCAGTACTTC.

The chain is built from TRBV18 and TRBJ2-5; D might be TRBD2 (6 bases). This CDR3 spans 13 amino acids. Germline lookup yields CDR1 KGHSH and CDR2 LQKENI. V was shortened by 4 bases and J by 0 bases, with 6 bases between the two germline ends. CDR3 sequence: CASSRDYQETQYF. DNA for the CDR3: TGTGCCAGCTCACGGGACTACCAAGAGACCCAGTACTTC.

This clone was counted once. J is TRBJ1-4 and V is TRBV6-6; 7 bases map to TRBD1. The V gene's germline CDR1 is MNHNY and CDR2 SVGAGI (reference sequence). Unmatched junction bases numbered 4, after V lost 5 bases and J lost 4 bases. There are 14 residues in the CDR3. The CDR3 reads CASSRQGINEKLFF. Here the CDR3 DNA reads TGTGCCAGCAGTAGACAGGGAATTAATGAAAAACTGTTTTTT.

The genes are TRBV30 and TRBJ2-2; D is uncertain. V shed 2 bases and J shed 4 bases, with 14 bases lying between them. The germline V gene has CDR1 GTSNPN and CDR2 SVGIG (reference sequence). CDR3 length: 15 amino acids. CDR3 sequence (DNA): TGTGCCTGGAGTTTGCAGACACCCCCCACCGGGGAGCTGTTTTTT. Amino acid sequence: CAWSLQTPPTGELFF.

This clone was detected once. The chain has TRBV4-3 and TRBJ2-1, with 9 nucleotides matching TRBD2. The CDR3 covers 14 residues. Germline V gene lookup returns CDR1 LGHNA and CDR2 YSLEER. V lost 4 bases and J lost 6; bases outside the gene matches: 4. The CDR3 here is CASSPRTSVNEQFF. CDR3 bases: TGCGCCAGCAGCCCACGGACTAGCGTCAATGAGCAGTTCTTC.